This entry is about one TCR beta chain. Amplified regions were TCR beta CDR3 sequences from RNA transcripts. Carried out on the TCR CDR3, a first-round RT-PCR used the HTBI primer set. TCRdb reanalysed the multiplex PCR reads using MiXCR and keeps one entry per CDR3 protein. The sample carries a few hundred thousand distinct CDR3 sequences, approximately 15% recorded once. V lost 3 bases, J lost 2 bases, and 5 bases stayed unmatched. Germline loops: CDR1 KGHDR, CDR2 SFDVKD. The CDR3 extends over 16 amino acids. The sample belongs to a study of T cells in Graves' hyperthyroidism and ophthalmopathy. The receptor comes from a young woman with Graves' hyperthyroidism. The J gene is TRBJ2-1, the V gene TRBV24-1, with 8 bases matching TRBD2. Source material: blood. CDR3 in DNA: TGTGCCACCAGTGATGGTCGGACTAGCCCCTACAATGAGCAGTTCTTC. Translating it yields CATSDGRTSPYNEQFF.